Following are 9 T cell receptor beta chains from one sample sequenced in a study of blood T cell repertoires in COVID-19. Here immunoSEQ multiplex PCR was the method, and the copy in TCRdb shows in-frame clones only, minus some. The sample lists 200,000 to 250,000 clones, approximately 85% seen once, with approximately 2.6% in the top ten. Material for sequencing was peripheral blood. The source is a man aged 50 to 59 who had recovered from COVID-19.

This clone showed up just once. The chain couples TRBV10-2 to TRBJ1-5, with 7 positions matching TRBD1. After removal of 6 bases from V and 6 bases from J, the junction contained 11 bases not matched to a gene. The CDR3 loop spans 15 amino acids. Germline-derived CDR1 and CDR2 are WSHSY and SAAADI. Here the CDR3 reads CASRSATGAGQPQHF. In DNA, the CDR3 is TGCGCCAGCAGGTCAGCCACAGGGGCGGGTCAGCCCCAGCATTTT.

This clone occurred a few times. The gene calls are TRBV19 and TRBJ1-5, with D possibly matching TRBD1 (6 bases). The V gene's germline CDR1 is LNHDA and CDR2 SQIVND (reference sequence). Trimming took 6 bases from V and 3 from J, leaving 12 bases between them. There are 14 residues in the CDR3. DNA of the CDR3: TGTGCCAGTAGCAAGACAGGTGACAATCAGCCCCAGCATTTT. It translates to CASSKTGDNQPQHF.

The chain employs TRBV10-3 and TRBJ1-1; D unresolved. The CDR3 consists of 13 residues. V was pared by 3 bases and J by 1 base, with 6 bases between. Germline CDR1 ENHRY, CDR2 SYGVKD. The CDR3 protein is CAISEQKNTEAFF. The CDR3 DNA reads TGTGCCATCAGTGAACAAAAGAACACTGAAGCTTTCTTT.

The rearrangement uses TRBV4-1 and TRBJ2-7, with 8 bases lining up with TRBD2. J was trimmed by 3 bases and V by 1 base; bases with no gene match: 5. From germline, CDR1 is MGHRA and CDR2 YSYEKL. The CDR3 has 15 residues. CDR3 coding DNA: TGCGCCAGCAGCCAAGGTTATAGCGGGATCTACGAGCAGTACTTC. Its protein is CASSQGYSGIYEQYF.

The V gene is TRBV7-9, the J gene TRBJ1-2; the match to TRBD1 covers 7 bases. This CDR3 is built from 13 residues. CDR1 is SEHNR and CDR2 is FQNEAQ in the germline V gene (reference sequence). J lost 1 base, V lost 11 bases, and 7 bases had no gene match. The chain's CDR3 is CAGSDRVNYGYTF. The CDR3, as DNA: TGTGCCGGAAGCGACAGGGTTAACTATGGCTACACCTTC.

The gene calls are TRBV15 and TRBJ1-5; 7 bases align to TRBD1. Germline V gene lookup returns CDR1 LNHNV and CDR2 YYDKDF (reference sequence). The CDR3 spans 17 residues. With V trimmed by 0 bases and J by 2 bases, 7 bases remained unmatched. The CDR3 protein is CATSRDEGAPGNQPQHF. CDR3 DNA: TGTGCCACCAGCAGAGACGAGGGGGCGCCGGGCAATCAGCCCCAGCATTTT.

CDR3 loop: CASSQQGGSRPQHF. The CDR3 region has the DNA TGTGCCAGCAGTCAACAGGGGGGATCTCGGCCCCAGCATTTT. V usage is TRBV6-5 and J usage is TRBJ1-5; the match to TRBD1 covers 8 bases. The germline gives CDR1 MNHEY, CDR2 SVGAGI. J lost 9 bases, V lost 5 bases, and 9 bases had no gene match. This CDR3 is 14 amino acids long.

The chain joins TRBV12-3 or TRBV12-4 to TRBJ2-1, with unresolved D. V dropped 4 bases and J dropped 2 bases, with 6 bases sitting between them. The CDR3 runs 13 residues. The CDR3, as DNA: TGTGCCAGCAGTTGGAGTGCCTACAATGAGCAGTTCTTC. It specifies CASSWSAYNEQFF.

This rearrangement joins TRBV28 to TRBJ2-1; D is ambiguous. The germline gives CDR1 MDHEN, CDR2 SYDVKM. The ends were cut back, 7 bases at V and 5 bases at J, with 9 bases in the middle. This CDR3 is 12 amino acids long. CDR3 sequence reads: CASKLNDNEQFF. In DNA form, the CDR3 reads TGTGCCAGCAAATTAAATGACAATGAGCAGTTCTTC.